The following is a TCR beta chain sequence with its context. Its antigen is not known. V lost 3 bases, J lost 3 bases, and 14 bases lay in between. CDR1 is MNHNS and CDR2 is SASEGT in the germline V gene. This CDR3 has 16 amino acids. This entry comes from a study of shared clonotypes between healthy human individuals. Produced via immunoSEQ multiplex PCR; TCRdb's table is partial and in-frame only. The sample records approximately 980,000 clones, approximately 80% being singletons. Study results and caveats: Clonotypes shared by all four donors outscored non-shared clonotypes in generation probability.

The study drew all its donors from Caucasian adults living in Nashville, Tennessee. The J gene is TRBJ2-2, the V gene TRBV6-1, with a weak D call TRBD2 (6 bases). This TCR was recovered from a young man in good health. The sequenced material came from memory CD4+ T cells sorted from blood. The subset is: CD45RA-negative fraction. The CDR3 loop is CASSDVRGRYTGELFF. The CDR3 coding sequence is TGTGCCAGCAGTGACGTCCGGGGGAGGTACACCGGGGAGCTGTTTTTT.